This T cell receptor beta chain was sequenced for a study of blood T cell repertoires in COVID-19. The ends were cut back, 5 bases at V and 3 bases at J, with 15 bases in the middle. CDR3 length equals 14 residues. Germline loops: CDR1 SGHDT, CDR2 YYEEEE. Resolution of symptoms, clearance, or two negative PCRs was present in recovered Cohort 3 donors. This table comes from immunoSEQ multiplex PCR, and its TCRdb copy is limited to in-frame clones, with some not included. The data hold 260,000 or so clones, with 85% observed a single time. The TCR comes from a woman in her forties or fifties who had recovered from COVID-19. The V call is TRBV5-6, the J call TRBJ2-7; D is unclear. What was sequenced was PBMCs or T cells enriched from blood (not recorded which). DNA of the CDR3: TGTGCCAGCAGGGGCTCCCCGGTGGACTACGAGCAGTACTTC. Its translation: CASRGSPVDYEQYF.